Sequencing of this T cell receptor (beta chain) was carried out in a study of HIV-infected patients and healthy controls. This clonotype occurred many times. This CDR3 region has 11 residues. Trimming pared 1 base from V and 4 bases from J, leaving 5 bases between. Germline CDR1 and CDR2: DFQATT and SNEGSKA (reference sequence). TCRdb ran MiXCR on the 5' RACE reads and lists one entry per CDR3 protein. The top ten hold around 22% of the sample, which has 15,000 to 20,000 distinct CDR3 sequences, roughly 15% seen once. The chain employs TRBV20-1 and TRBJ2-7; D call uncertain. The TCR sequence derives from a human donor in good health. The specimen was CD8+ T cells from blood. As DNA, the CDR3 is TGCAGTGCTAGAGGCGAATACGAGCAGTACTTC. Encoded protein: CSARGEYEQYF.